The next 23 T cell receptor beta chains were all read from a single sample in a study of Graves' ophthalmopathy and Graves' hyperthyroidism. The authors amplified TCR beta CDR3 regions from RNA transcripts. Scientists carried out first-round RT-PCR using HTBI primers and then a second-round multiplex PCR. TCRdb recomputed calls from the multiplex PCR reads with MiXCR, one row per CDR3 protein. The repertoire holds some 370,000 distinct CDR3 sequences, with about 15% as singletons. Sequencing was carried out using peripheral blood. The receptor source for this set is an adult woman with stable Graves' hyperthyroidism.

This clonotype was observed a few times. V gene TRBV28 combines with J gene TRBJ2-2; 11 bases map to TRBD1. The V gene end was trimmed by 5 bases and the J gene end by 5 bases; junction bases not matched to a gene: 16. Germline CDR1 and CDR2: MDHEN and SYDVKM. The CDR3 is 19 amino acids. The CDR3 region has the DNA TGTGCCAGCAGTCCTGGACAGGGGGCCAGGCACGTTAATACCGGGGAGCTGTTTTTT. Translation gives CASSPGQGARHVNTGELFF.

This clonotype was found many times. The chain combines TRBV6-1 with TRBJ1-6; D may be TRBD1 (6 bases). V was cut by 6 bases and J by 5 bases, with 14 bases left in between. Germline V gene lookup returns CDR1 MNHNS and CDR2 SASEGT. The CDR3 is 15 amino acids. CDR3 nucleotides: TGTGCCAGCAGGGGGACTAGGGGGGATAATTCACCCCTCCACTTT. It yields the protein CASRGTRGDNSPLHF.

This clonotype appeared many times. The V and J genes are TRBV10-3 and TRBJ1-1; D perhaps matches TRBD1 (5 bases). The germline CDR1 and CDR2 sequences are ENHRY and SYGVKD. This CDR3 comprises 15 residues. V lost 0 bases and J 4 bases, leaving 12 bases between the germline ends. The CDR3 nucleotides read TGTGCCATCAGTGAGTCGGAGGGGAGGGGCACTGAAGCTTTCTTT. The encoded protein is CAISESEGRGTEAFF.

At least ten counts were recorded for this clonotype. The chain joins TRBV29-1 to TRBJ2-7; tentatively, D is TRBD2 (5 bases). In germline, CDR1 is SQVTM, CDR2 ANQGSEA. The germline V and J ends were trimmed by 3 bases and 5 bases, with 14 bases remaining between them. This CDR3 has 13 amino acids. The CDR3 region is CSVEYGNPHEQYF. The DNA of the CDR3 is TGCAGCGTTGAGTACGGGAATCCCCACGAGCAGTACTTC.

Regarding this clonotype: A single base separates this from a much larger clone, so it may be a read error. The J gene is TRBJ2-7, the V gene TRBV15, with TRBD1 matching 8 bases. The CDR3 covers 14 residues. Per germline, CDR1 LNHNV and CDR2 YYDKDF (reference sequence). The CDR3 is CVTSREQGAYEQYF. The CDR3 DNA follows: TGTGTCACCAGCAGAGAGCAGGGGGCGTACGAGCAGTACTTC.

In this sample, this clonotype turned up many times. The genes are TRBV4-1 and TRBJ2-7; 7 positions match TRBD1. This CDR3 is 14 amino acids long. V was clipped by 2 bases and J by 2 bases; unmatched bases: 3. CDR1 and CDR2 (germline): MGHRA, YSYEKL. The CDR3 sequence: CASSQRQGPYEQYF. The CDR3 nucleotides are TGCGCCAGCAGCCAAAGACAGGGTCCCTACGAGCAGTACTTC.

This clonotype has a count of ten or more. For the CDR3, the DNA is TGCGCCAGCAGTCCATCAGGGGGGGCCTACGAGCAGTACTTC. It specifies CASSPSGGAYEQYF. The chain uses TRBV5-1 and TRBJ2-7; the D call may be TRBD1 or TRBD2 (7 bases each). Germline V gene lookup returns CDR1 SGHRS and CDR2 YFSETQ. V was trimmed by 5 bases and J by 2 bases, leaving 14 bases between them. The CDR3 contains 14 residues.

This clonotype was detected many times. J is TRBJ1-2 and V is TRBV10-3, with 7 bases identical to TRBD1. This CDR3 region has 15 residues. V lost 10 bases and J lost 3; bases outside the gene matches: 14. Germline CDR1 is ENHRY and CDR2 is SYGVKD. CDR3 residues: CATQSNQGGYYGYTF. As DNA, the CDR3 is TGTGCCACTCAATCGAATCAGGGGGGGTACTATGGCTACACCTTC.

The chain recombines TRBV2 with TRBJ2-3; D is ambiguous. V was shortened by 5 bases and J by 7 bases, with 10 bases between the two germline ends. CDR1 SNHLY and CDR2 FYNNEI come from the germline V gene. CDR3 size: 12 residues. The CDR3 region has the DNA TGTGCCAGCAGTCCGATTGACAATACGCAGTATTTT. Protein product: CASSPIDNTQYF.

Ten or more counts support this clonotype. J is TRBJ1-6 and V is TRBV27; no clear D. Looked up from germline, CDR1 is MNHEY and CDR2 is SMNVEV (reference sequence). The CDR3 runs 14 residues. V gave up 0 bases and J gave up 6 bases, with 6 bases separating them. The CDR3 DNA reads TGTGCCAGCAGTTTATCTCGGGTTAATTCACCCCTCCACTTT. Translating it yields CASSLSRVNSPLHF.

This clonotype was detected ten times or more. The chain has TRBV28 and TRBJ2-2, with 11 bases identical to TRBD2. Trimming cost V 6 bases and J 5 bases; bases outside gene matches: 14. The length of the CDR3 is 18 residues. Per the germline V gene, CDR1 is MDHEN and CDR2 is SYDVKM. The CDR3 region has the DNA TGTGCCAGCAGCCGGACACCGGGACTAGCGGACCCTACCGGGGAGCTGTTTTTT. It is translated as CASSRTPGLADPTGELFF.

This clonotype has ten or more counts. CDR3 loop: CASSLALGTEAFF. For the CDR3, the DNA is TGTGCCAGCAGTTTAGCGCTGGGGACAGAAGCTTTCTTT. The rearrangement links TRBV12-3 or TRBV12-4 to TRBJ1-1, with a weak D call TRBD1 (6 bases). The V end was cut by 0 bases, the J end by 8 bases, with 10 bases between. The CDR3 contains 13 residues.

This clonotype occurred many times. In DNA, the CDR3 is TGTGCCAGCAGATCAGACAGGGGATTCCAAGAGACCCAGTACTTC. Translation gives CASRSDRGFQETQYF. The rearrangement links TRBV6-1 to TRBJ2-5, with 8 bases matching TRBD1. Germline-derived CDR1 and CDR2 are MNHNS and SASEGT. The trim removed 6 bases at V and 1 base at J, leaving 7 bases unmatched. This CDR3 is built from 15 residues.

This clonotype was recorded at least ten times. J is TRBJ2-7 and V is TRBV5-6, with 7 bases aligning to TRBD2. This CDR3 contains 14 residues. Germline CDR1 SGHDT, CDR2 YYEEEE. After removal of 7 bases from V and 3 bases from J, the junction contained 10 bases not matched to a gene. CDR3: CASHRLAKDYEQYF. CDR3 sequence (DNA): TGTGCCAGCCACCGACTAGCCAAAGACTACGAGCAGTACTTC.

This clonotype was counted only a few times. This may be a read error, as it is one base from a much larger clone. This sequence joins TRBV4-1 and TRBJ2-2, with TRBD2 matching 8 bases. Germline V gene sequence: CDR1 MGHRA, CDR2 YSYEKL. The CDR3 consists of 14 residues. This CDR3 is CASSQLAGTGELLF. The CDR3, as DNA: TGCGCCAGCAGCCAACTAGCGGGCACCGGGGAGCTGTTGTTT.

This chain links TRBV11-1 with TRBJ1-6, with D maybe TRBD1 (5 bases). The germline V gene has CDR1 SGHAT and CDR2 FQDESV (reference sequence). The CDR3 length is 14 residues. Trimming left V 0 bases short and J 10 bases short, with 10 bases between. The chain's CDR3 is CASSLAQGFSPLHF. CDR3 nucleotides: TGTGCCAGCAGCTTAGCCCAGGGCTTCTCACCCCTCCACTTT.

In this sample, this clonotype turned up many times. CDR3 residues: CSTNSDRPYEQYF. CDR3 coding DNA: TGCAGCACTAACTCAGACAGGCCCTACGAGCAGTACTTC. The rearrangement joins TRBV20-1 to TRBJ2-7; tentative D call: TRBD1 (6 bases). Germline values: CDR1 DFQATT, CDR2 SNEGSKA (reference sequence). The CDR3 runs to 13 residues.

The rearrangement links TRBV19 to TRBJ1-1; 7 bases line up with TRBD1. Germline lookup yields CDR1 LNHDA and CDR2 SQIVND (reference sequence). CDR3 length equals 15 residues. The ends lost 8 bases at V and 6 bases at J; junction bases unmatched: 15. In DNA form, the CDR3 reads TGTGCCAGTGTCACCGGGACAGCCAAGTACGCTGAAGCTTTCTTT. It yields the protein CASVTGTAKYAEAFF.

This clonotype was detected many times. The genes are TRBV20-1 and TRBJ1-2; tentatively, D is TRBD1 (5 bases). Between the trimmed V and J ends, which lost 6 bases and 7 bases, there was a span of 21 bases. From germline, CDR1 is DFQATT and CDR2 SNEGSKA (reference sequence). This CDR3 contains 14 residues. As DNA, the CDR3 is TGCAGTGCCGATACCCAGGGCATAGTTAGTGGCTACACCTTC. Protein sequence: CSADTQGIVSGYTF.

This chain links TRBV20-1 with TRBJ2-5; D call uncertain. Germline CDR1 is DFQATT and CDR2 is SNEGSKA (reference sequence). V was shortened by 7 bases and J by 4 bases, with 13 bases between the two germline ends. There are 12 residues in the CDR3. CDR3 in DNA: TGCAGTGGTAGCTGGGGTCGAGAGACCCAGTACTTC. Amino acids: CSGSWGRETQYF.

Concerning this clonotype: A much larger clone is a single base away; this may be a read error. The gene calls are TRBV20-1 and TRBJ2-5, with 11 bases matching TRBD2. Trimming at V came to 7 bases and at J to 2 bases, leaving 15 bases not matched to a gene. CDR3 size: 17 residues. Germline V CDR1 and CDR2: DFQATT, SNEGSKA (reference sequence). The CDR3 protein is CSERDMLTSGIQETQYF. The CDR3 DNA is TGCAGTGAGAGAGATATGTTGACTAGCGGGATTCAAGAGACCCAGTACTTC.

A note on this clonotype: A much larger clone differs by one base, so this may be a read error. The chain recombines TRBV6-5 with TRBJ2-7; D is unresolved. Germline-derived CDR1 and CDR2 are MNHEY and SVGAGI. There are 15 residues in the CDR3. The DNA of the CDR3 is TGTGCCAGCAGTTACTCGAGTGGCTCCTTCTACGAGCCGTACTTC. This codes for CASSYSSGSFYEPYF.

This clonotype was counted many times. The chain joins TRBV7-8 to TRBJ2-2, with 15 bases identical to TRBD2. Germline assignment: CDR1 SGHVS and CDR2 FQNEAQ. The CDR3 totals 16 residues. Trimming removed 2 bases from V and 10 bases from J; junction bases left unmatched: 5. In DNA form, the CDR3 reads TGTGCCAGCAGCTTATCGGGACTAGCGGGAGGTGTGGAGCTGTTTTTT. This translates into CASSLSGLAGGVELFF.